The next 19 T cell receptor beta chains were all read from a single sample in a study of blood T cell repertoires in COVID-19. Sequenced by immunoSEQ multiplex PCR; TCRdb stores in-frame clones only, minus some. The repertoire holds fewer than 150,000 clones, approximately 88% seen once, with more than 25% in the top ten. Sequencing was performed on peripheral blood. All receptors derive from a human donor in a cohort sampled during active COVID-19.

CDR3 nucleotides: TGTGCCAGCAGCACACAGGGGGCGGATCAGCCCCAGCATTTT. This translates into CASSTQGADQPQHF. The chain is built from TRBV2 and TRBJ1-5; 9 bases fit TRBD1. This CDR3 contains 14 residues. Losses at the gene ends were 6 bases for V and 5 bases for J; bases not matched to a gene: 5. Germline values: CDR1 SNHLY, CDR2 FYNNEI.

This chain connects TRBV27 to TRBJ2-7; 7 bases match TRBD1. CDR1 is MNHEY, CDR2 SMNVEV, per germline (reference sequence). J gave up 9 bases and V 5 bases, and 16 bases lay outside the gene matches. The CDR3 has 15 amino acids. CDR3 amino acids: CASSPLSLTGTTQYF. CDR3 in DNA: TGTGCCAGCAGTCCTCTCTCCTTGACAGGGACAACGCAGTACTTC.

The chain is built from TRBV9 and TRBJ1-1; D is unclear. This CDR3 spans 13 amino acids. Germline lookup yields CDR1 SGDLS and CDR2 YYNGEE. V lost 0 bases and J 2 bases, leaving 5 bases between the germline ends. Here the CDR3 DNA reads TGTGCCAGCAGCGTAGATAGCAACACTGAAGCTTTCTTT. Its translation: CASSVDSNTEAFF.

The genes are TRBV4-3 and TRBJ1-2; possible D gene TRBD1, 6 bases. V dropped 0 bases and J dropped 8 bases, with 19 bases sitting between them. The CDR3 runs to 16 residues. CDR1 is LGHNA, CDR2 YSLEER, per germline. This chain's CDR3 is CASSQETGRRMGGYTF. The CDR3 DNA reads as TGCGCCAGCAGCCAAGAGACAGGTCGACGGATGGGGGGCTACACCTTC.

This rearrangement joins TRBV5-6 to TRBJ2-5, with D possibly matching TRBD2 (6 bases). V lost 4 bases to trimming and J lost 5 bases, with 15 bases between them. CDR1 is SGHDT, CDR2 YYEEEE, per germline. This CDR3 contains 14 residues. CDR3 loop: CASSPVGGEETQYF. CDR3 DNA: TGTGCCAGCAGCCCCGTAGGAGGGGAGGAGACCCAGTACTTC.

The V call is TRBV9, the J call TRBJ1-6; D unclear. V lost 0 bases, J lost 5 bases, and 9 bases lay in between. The length of the CDR3 is 15 residues. The germline V gene has CDR1 SGDLS and CDR2 YYNGEE. The CDR3 nucleotides are TGTGCCAGCAGCGTAGGTTGGACTGATAATTCACCCCTCCACTTT. Protein product: CASSVGWTDNSPLHF.

The chain carries TRBV6-5 and TRBJ2-7; 11 bases are a match to TRBD2. CDR3 length: 13 residues. In germline, CDR1 is MNHEY, CDR2 SVGAGI. V was pared by 10 bases and J by 5 bases, with 7 bases of the junction left unmatched. CDR3 nucleotide sequence: TGTGCCACCTTAGCGGGGGGGCTCAACGAGCAGTACTTC. Its protein is CATLAGGLNEQYF.

The J gene is TRBJ1-6, the V gene TRBV27; D perhaps matches TRBD1 (5 bases). The CDR3 covers 17 residues. CDR1 is MNHEY, CDR2 SMNVEV, per germline (reference sequence). The V end lost 5 bases, the J end lost 4 bases, and 18 bases lay between the germline ends. This CDR3 reads CASSPQGGAGYNSPLHF. The DNA of the CDR3 is TGTGCCAGCAGTCCGCAGGGAGGGGCGGGGTATAATTCACCCCTCCACTTT.

V and J are TRBV5-5 and TRBJ2-7; D gene ambiguous. Trimming stripped 1 base from V and 3 bases from J, with 5 bases between. The germline CDR1 and CDR2 sequences are SGHKS and YYEKEE (reference sequence). The length of the CDR3 is 12 residues. CDR3 sequence: CASSLTRYEQYF. DNA of the CDR3: TGTGCCAGCAGCTTGACGCGCTACGAGCAGTACTTC.

In this sample, this clone turned up a few times. The chain joins TRBV3-1 (or the pseudogene TRBV3-2) to TRBJ1-3; D is ambiguous. Trimming pared 0 bases from V and 4 bases from J, leaving 4 bases between. The CDR3 spans 13 residues. The germline V gene encodes CDR1 LGHDT and CDR2 YNNKEL (reference sequence). The CDR3 spells CASSQDEGNTIYF. As DNA, the CDR3 is TGTGCCAGCAGCCAAGATGAGGGAAACACCATATATTTT.

The chain uses TRBV20-1 and TRBJ1-5, with TRBD1 identical over 12 bases. The trim removed 3 bases at V and 6 bases at J, leaving 6 bases unmatched. The germline gives CDR1 DFQATT, CDR2 SNEGSKA (reference sequence). The CDR3 is 15 amino acids. CDR3 residues: CSASAGTGGGQPQHF. CDR3 DNA sequence: TGCAGTGCTAGTGCCGGGACAGGGGGCGGTCAGCCCCAGCATTTT.

The V call is TRBV10-2, the J call TRBJ2-5; weak D call: TRBD2 (8 bases). The germline V and J ends were trimmed by 6 bases and 5 bases, with 31 bases remaining between them. This CDR3 spans 19 amino acids. The germline V gene has CDR1 WSHSY and CDR2 SAAADI. CDR3 protein: CASRRGGLGTVILGETQYF. The CDR3 nucleotides are TGCGCCAGCAGAAGAGGGGGACTAGGGACAGTCATCTTGGGGGAGACCCAGTACTTC.

The chain links TRBV6-5 to TRBJ1-3; weak D call: TRBD1 (5 bases). The germline CDR1 and CDR2 sequences are MNHEY and SVGAGI. The CDR3 runs to 14 residues. Trimming removed 6 bases at V and 4 bases at J, with 13 bases between. The CDR3 DNA reads as TGTGCCAGCAGCGGGGGAGGGCGCGGAAACACCATATATTTT. Its translation is CASSGGGRGNTIYF.

The genes are TRBV5-4 and TRBJ2-7; 7 bases agree with TRBD1. The CDR3 contains 16 residues. The V gene's germline CDR1 is SGHNT and CDR2 YYREEE (reference sequence). The trim removed 0 bases at V and 0 bases at J, leaving 6 bases unmatched. The CDR3 spells CASSLGGGRNSYEQYF. CDR3 nucleotides: TGTGCCAGCAGCTTGGGAGGGGGCAGGAACTCCTACGAGCAGTACTTC.

The chain couples TRBV30 to TRBJ1-3; 9 bases are a match to TRBD1. Looked up from germline, CDR1 is GTSNPN and CDR2 is SVGIG (reference sequence). Trimming cost V 6 bases and J 5 bases; bases outside gene matches: 8. This CDR3 has 14 residues. The DNA for the CDR3 is TGTGCCTGTCCGGGGACAGGGTCACGAAACACCATATATTTT. Translated: CACPGTGSRNTIYF.

The chain combines TRBV27 with TRBJ1-6; 10 bases match TRBD1. V lost 10 bases to trimming and J lost 4 bases; unmatched junction nucleotides: 7. CDR1 and CDR2 (germline): MNHEY, SMNVEV (reference sequence). The CDR3 contains 15 residues. CDR3 in amino acids: CATRTGGLYNSPLHF. In nucleotides, the CDR3 is TGTGCCACCCGGACAGGGGGTCTGTATAATTCACCCCTCCACTTT.

The rearrangement uses TRBV7-9 and TRBJ2-5, with TRBD1 identical over 7 bases. The germline gives CDR1 SEHNR, CDR2 FQNEAQ (reference sequence). The trim removed 3 bases at V and 4 bases at J, leaving 5 bases unmatched. There are 14 residues in the CDR3. The CDR3 DNA is TGTGCCAGCAGCTTCTCAGGGGGTCGAGAGACCCAGTACTTC. Its translation: CASSFSGGRETQYF.

Turning to this clone: The same CDR3 can be traced to other DNA sequences in this sample. The V call is TRBV7-9, the J call TRBJ1-2; D is unresolved. Trimming cost V 1 base and J 4 bases, with 7 bases left between them. The CDR3 extends over 13 amino acids. In germline, CDR1 is SEHNR, CDR2 FQNEAQ (reference sequence). CDR3 bases: TGTGCCAGCAGCTTAGGACAAGGCTATGGCTACACCTTC. Translating gives CASSLGQGYGYTF.

The chain employs TRBV4-1 and TRBJ1-2; 10 bases agree with TRBD1. The germline gives CDR1 MGHRA, CDR2 YSYEKL. Losses at the gene ends were 3 bases for V and 7 bases for J; bases not matched to a gene: 11. CDR3 length: 16 residues. The CDR3 reads CASSHRDRQGAFGYTF. CDR3 DNA: TGCGCCAGCAGCCACCGTGACCGACAGGGGGCTTTTGGCTACACCTTC.